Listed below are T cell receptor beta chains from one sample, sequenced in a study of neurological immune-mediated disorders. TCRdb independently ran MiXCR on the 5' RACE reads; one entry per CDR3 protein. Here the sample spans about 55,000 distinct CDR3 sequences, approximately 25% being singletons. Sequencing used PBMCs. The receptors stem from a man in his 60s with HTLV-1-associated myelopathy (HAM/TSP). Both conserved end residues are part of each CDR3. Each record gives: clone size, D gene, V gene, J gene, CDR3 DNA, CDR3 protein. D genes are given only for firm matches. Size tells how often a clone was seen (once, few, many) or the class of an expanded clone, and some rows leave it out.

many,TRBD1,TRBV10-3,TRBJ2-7,TGTGCCATCAGTCAGAAGGGACAGGGTAAAGAGCAGTACTTC,CAISQKGQGKEQYF
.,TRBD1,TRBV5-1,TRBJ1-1,TGCGCCAGCAGCCTCGACAGGGGACTTACTGAAGCTTTCTTT,CASSLDRGLTEAFF
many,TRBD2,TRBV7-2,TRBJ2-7,TGTGCCAGCAGCTCCCTGACTAGCGGAGCAGCCTACGAGCAGTACTTC,CASSSLTSGAAYEQYF
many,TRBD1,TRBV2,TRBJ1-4,TGTGCCAGCGCGGGACAGGGGCGAGAAAAACTGTTTTTT,CASAGQGREKLFF
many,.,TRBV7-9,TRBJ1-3,TGTGCCAGCAGCCCCCGGGGGAGCTCTGGAAACACCATATATTTT,CASSPRGSSGNTIYF
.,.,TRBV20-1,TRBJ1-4,TGCAGTGCTGGTCAAAGGCGCGGTAATGAAAAACTGTTTTTT,CSAGQRRGNEKLFF
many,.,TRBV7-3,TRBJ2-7,TGTGCCAGCAGCCCGGGCCCACCTACCCACGAGCAGTACTTC,CASSPGPPTHEQYF
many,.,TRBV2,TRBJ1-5,TGTGCCAGTTCCGTCCGGGGGGCTCGAGGTCAGCCCCAGCATTTT,CASSVRGARGQPQHF
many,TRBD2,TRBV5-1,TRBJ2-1,TGCGCCAGCAGCCCCGGGACTAGCATTCAGGGTGAGCAGTTCTTC,CASSPGTSIQGEQFF
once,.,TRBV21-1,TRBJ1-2,TGTGCCAGCAGCAAAGGGGGCAGGGGTGGCTACACCTTC,CASSKGGRGGYTF
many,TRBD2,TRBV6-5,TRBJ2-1,TGTGCCAGCAGTTACTCTAGCGGGAGGCCCTCCTACAATGAGCAGTTCTTC,CASSYSSGRPSYNEQFF
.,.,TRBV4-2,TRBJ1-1,TGTGCCAGCAACGATAACATGGCTGAAGCTTTCTTT,CASNDNMAEAFF
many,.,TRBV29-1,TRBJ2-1,TGCAGCGTTGCACGACCAGGGGTTCTAGTCAGCGAGCAGTTCTTC,CSVARPGVLVSEQFF
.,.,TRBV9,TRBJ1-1,TGTGCCAGCAGCGTAGCTTCCGGTGTGTCGAACACTGAAGCTTTCTTT,CASSVASGVSNTEAFF
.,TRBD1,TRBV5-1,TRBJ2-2,TGCGCCAGCAGCCCAGGGACAGGGGGCACCGGGGAGCTGTTTTTT,CASSPGTGGTGELFF
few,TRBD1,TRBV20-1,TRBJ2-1,TGCAGTGCTAGAGACGGACAGGGGGGGTATAATGAGCAGTTCTTC,CSARDGQGGYNEQFF
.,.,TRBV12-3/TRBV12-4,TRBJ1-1,TGTGCCAGCAGAAGATTCACTGAAGCTTTCTTT,CASRRFTEAFF
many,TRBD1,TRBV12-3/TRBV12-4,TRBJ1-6,TGTGCCAGCAGTTTAAGGGACAGGGTCCTTTCACCCCTCCACTTT,CASSLRDRVLSPLHF
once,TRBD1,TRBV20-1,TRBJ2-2,TGCAGTGCTTCCGGGACAGGGGGTAGAACCGGGGAGCTGTTTTTT,CSASGTGGRTGELFF
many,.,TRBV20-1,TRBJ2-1,TGCAGTGCTAGAGAGAAGGGGAATCTCTACAATGAGCAGTTCTTC,CSAREKGNLYNEQFF
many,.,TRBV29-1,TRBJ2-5,TGCAGCGCCCCTCGGGACGGGGTACGAGAGACCCAGTACTTC,CSAPRDGVRETQYF
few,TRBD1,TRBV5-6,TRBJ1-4,TGTGCCAGCAGCTTGGCACAGGGGAAGGAAAAACTGTTTTTT,CASSLAQGKEKLFF
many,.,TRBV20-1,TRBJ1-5,TGCAGTGGGGTCCAGGGTACGAGCAATCAGCCCCAGCATTTT,CSGVQGTSNQPQHF
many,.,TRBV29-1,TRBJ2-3,TGCAGCGGAAGTTCAGGACTTGAAGGAGATACGCAGTATTTT,CSGSSGLEGDTQYF
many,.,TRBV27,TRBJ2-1,TGTGCCAGCAGTTTAGTTAGGGGAGGCGCCCTTGAGCAGTTCTTC,CASSLVRGGALEQFF
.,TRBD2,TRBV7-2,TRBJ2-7,TGTGTCAGCAGCTTAGCTACAGCGGGAGGGTACGAGCAGTATTTC,CVSSLATAGGYEQYF
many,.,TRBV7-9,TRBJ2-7,TGTGCCAGCAGTTTCAAGGGCGGCGGCTCCTACGAGCAGTACTTC,CASSFKGGGSYEQYF
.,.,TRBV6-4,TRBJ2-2,TGTGCCAGCAGTGACGGGACAAACACCGGGGAGCTGTTTTTT,CASSDGTNTGELFF
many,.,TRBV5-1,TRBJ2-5,TGCGCCAGCAGCTTGGGCAGCCAAGAGACCCAGTACTTC,CASSLGSQETQYF
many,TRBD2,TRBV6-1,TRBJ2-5,TGTGCCAGCAGTCTAGCGGTGTACCAAGAGACCCAGTACTTC,CASSLAVYQETQYF
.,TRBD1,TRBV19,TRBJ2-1,TGTGCCAGTAGTATCCAGGGGGCCAGCTCCTACAATGAGCAGTTCTTC,CASSIQGASSYNEQFF
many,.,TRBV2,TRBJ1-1,TGTGCCAGCAGTGATCAGGGGATGAACACTGAAGCTTTCTTT,CASSDQGMNTEAFF
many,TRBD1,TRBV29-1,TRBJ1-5,TGCAGCGTGAGGACAGGACTAAATCAGCCCCAGCATTTT,CSVRTGLNQPQHF
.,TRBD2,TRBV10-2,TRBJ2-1,TGCGCCAGCTCAGGGCTAGCGGGAGGTAATGAGCAGTTCTTC,CASSGLAGGNEQFF
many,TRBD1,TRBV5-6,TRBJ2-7,TGTGCCAGCACCAGGGACAGGGCATCGAGAGAGCAGTACTTC,CASTRDRASREQYF